Sequencing of this T cell receptor (beta chain) was carried out in a study of blood T cell repertoires in COVID-19. About the research overall: Spain, Italy and the United States supplied samples that represented acute and convalescent COVID-19.

As processed by the authors: For nucleated cells, counts were estimated from reference gene primer amplification. TCRdb keeps only in-frame clones here, not all; method: immunoSEQ multiplex PCR. That table gives V, J and clone size, and the DNA gave D and trimming. The table lists tens of thousands of clones, around 75% of them singletons, with roughly 21% in the top ten. Germline V lookup: CDR1 SGHTA, CDR2 FQGNSA. Trimming cost V 5 bases and J 4 bases; bases outside gene matches: 12. The length of the CDR3 is 17 residues. This receptor was taken from a man in his 70s with acute or convalescent COVID-19. Sequencing was done on a sample of peripheral blood. This chain links TRBV7-2 with TRBJ2-7, with TRBD1 matching over 12 bases. The CDR3 spells CASSPRPPGQGAYEQYF. DNA for the CDR3: TGTGCCAGCAGCCCCAGACCCCCGGGACAGGGGGCGTACGAGCAGTACTTC.